A selection of T cell receptor beta chains follows, all from one sample in a study of early T cells in non-severe SARS-CoV-2 infection. TCRdb itself ran the 5' RACE reads through MiXCR, one entry per CDR3 protein. The sample carries some 80,000 distinct CDR3 sequences, about 12% recorded once. Sequencing used whole blood. Receptors originate from an adult who was a healthcare worker with PCR-confirmed SARS-CoV-2 infection or an uninfected control (not recorded which). Both conserved end residues are part of each CDR3. D genes are given only for firm matches. Where a row states a size, it is once, few, many or the class of an expanded clone; other rows omit it.

TRBV4-2	few	NA	TRBJ2-1	TGTGCCAGCAGCCAAGAGATCTTGGCGAGCTCCTACAATGAGCAGTTCTTC	CASSQEILASSYNEQFF
TRBV20-1	NA	NA	TRBJ1-5	TGCAGTGCTAGAGAACACCTCGGGGCCCAGCATTTT	CSAREHLGAQHF
TRBV20-1	few	TRBD2	TRBJ2-3	TGCAGTGTCGGGGGACTAGCGGGAAAGGATACGCAGTATTTT	CSVGGLAGKDTQYF
TRBV19	many	NA	TRBJ1-3	TGTGCCAGTAGTTTAGGGTCCGTTGGTCGGAACACCATATATTTT	CASSLGSVGRNTIYF
TRBV19	few	TRBD1	TRBJ2-7	TGTGCCAGCTCGGACAGGGCGGCCTACGAGCAGTACTTC	CASSDRAAYEQYF
TRBV5-1	many	NA	TRBJ1-1	TGCGCCAGCAGCTTAGGAGAAAACACTGAAGCTTTCTTT	CASSLGENTEAFF
TRBV11-2	few	TRBD1	TRBJ1-6	TGTGCCAGCAGGCCGACAGGGGGCCTCGCTGGGTCACCCCTCCACTTT	CASRPTGGLAGSPLHF
TRBV7-9	NA	NA	TRBJ1-2	TGTGCCAGCAGCCCTCCCACGGTACTCACGAGTTATGGCTACACCTTC	CASSPPTVLTSYGYTF
TRBV2	few	NA	TRBJ2-1	TGTGCCAGCAGTGCCGGTGCCAGTGAGCAGTTCTTC	CASSAGASEQFF
TRBV29-1	few	TRBD1	TRBJ2-7	TGCAGCGTGGCCGGGACAGGGCTGAGGGAGCAGTACTTC	CSVAGTGLREQYF
TRBV4-1	few	TRBD1	TRBJ2-7	TGCGCCAGCAGCCAAGCCCTGACAGGGAACTACGAGCAGTACTTC	CASSQALTGNYEQYF
TRBV9	many	TRBD2	TRBJ2-3	TGTGCCAGCAGCGTAGAAGGACTAGCGGGAGGGCCGTACACAGATACGCAGTATTTT	CASSVEGLAGGPYTDTQYF
TRBV18	few	NA	TRBJ2-3	TGTGCCAGCTCACCAAGGGAGAGAGCCGGCACAGATACGCAGTATTTT	CASSPRERAGTDTQYF
TRBV4-2	few	NA	TRBJ1-6	TGTGCCAGCAGCCAAGAAAAAGGGGGGAGCTCCTATAATTCACCCCTCCACTTT	CASSQEKGGSSYNSPLHF
TRBV5-1	few	TRBD2	TRBJ2-1	TGCGCCAGCAGCCCAGAGGTCCTAGCGGGATCGGGTGAGCAGTTCTTC	CASSPEVLAGSGEQFF
TRBV2	NA	TRBD1	TRBJ2-7	TGTGCCAGCGGGGGACAGGGTGCCTACGAGCAGTACTTC	CASGGQGAYEQYF
TRBV10-3	many	NA	TRBJ2-2	TGTGCCATCAGACCATCCTCGACAGGAACGAACACCGGGGAGCTGTTTTTT	CAIRPSSTGTNTGELFF
TRBV27	few	TRBD1	TRBJ1-2	TGTGCCAGCAGTTTGTTCCCGGGACAGGGGATCGGCTACTTC	CASSLFPGQGIGYF
TRBV6-6	NA	NA	TRBJ1-6	TGTGCCAGCAGGCTTACAGGAGGGAATTCACCCCTCCACTTT	CASRLTGGNSPLHF
TRBV7-2	NA	TRBD1	TRBJ1-1	TGTGCCACCCGGGACAGGGGTTCGAACACTGAAGCTTTCTTT	CATRDRGSNTEAFF
TRBV29-1	many	TRBD1	TRBJ2-5	TGCAGCGGACGCCGGGACAGCAACCAAGAGACCCAGTACTTC	CSGRRDSNQETQYF
TRBV6-4	many	NA	TRBJ2-2	TGTGCCAGCACGGAGACAGCGAACACCGGGGAGCTGTTTTTT	CASTETANTGELFF
TRBV5-1	NA	TRBD2	TRBJ2-3	TGCGCCAGCAGCTTAAGCGGGAGAACAGATACGCAGTATTTT	CASSLSGRTDTQYF
TRBV29-1	NA	NA	TRBJ1-1	TGCAGCGTTGTTCAGGGTAACCCTGAAGCTTTCTTT	CSVVQGNPEAFF
TRBV20-1	many	NA	TRBJ1-5	TGCAGTGCTAGAGGGATCCAAAATCACCCCCAGCATTTT	CSARGIQNHPQHF
TRBV6-5	NA	NA	TRBJ2-4	TGTGCCAGCAGTTCCCCCAGAATAGCCAAAAACATTCAGTACTTC	CASSSPRIAKNIQYF
TRBV7-2	few	TRBD1	TRBJ2-3	TGTGCCAGCAGCTTAGGGGGACAGATCGGTGATACGCAGTATTTT	CASSLGGQIGDTQYF
TRBV14	few	TRBD2	TRBJ2-3	TGTGCCAGCAGCCCGGGACTAGCGGGAACCTTCGGTACAGATACGCAGTATTTT	CASSPGLAGTFGTDTQYF
TRBV20-1	many	NA	TRBJ2-7	TGCAGTGCTAGACAGGGGAGGTTTAACGAGCAGTACTTC	CSARQGRFNEQYF
TRBV7-6	NA	NA	TRBJ2-7	TGTGCCAGCAGCTTAGAAGCCCGAGGCTACGAGCAGTACTTC	CASSLEARGYEQYF
TRBV11-2	few	NA	TRBJ2-5	TGTGCCAGCAGCTTTGGGTGGTCAGAGCAAGAGACCCAGTACTTC	CASSFGWSEQETQYF
TRBV14	few	TRBD1	TRBJ1-2	TGTGCCAGCAGCCTTGGGGACAGTAACTATGGCTACACCTTC	CASSLGDSNYGYTF
TRBV29-1	NA	NA	TRBJ1-2	TGCAGCGTTGCCCGTCAATCAGCAGGAAATTATGGCTACACCTTC	CSVARQSAGNYGYTF
TRBV12-3/TRBV12-4	few	NA	TRBJ1-2	TGTGCCAGCAGTTTGTGGAACTATGGCTACACCTTC	CASSLWNYGYTF
TRBV4-3	few	NA	TRBJ1-1	TGCGCCAGCAGCCAAGACCCTGGACAGTACACTGAAGCTTTCTTT	CASSQDPGQYTEAFF
TRBV6-5	NA	NA	TRBJ1-2	TGTGCCAGCAGTCGGGCTGTGGGGCGAGGGTCGGGCTACACCTTC	CASSRAVGRGSGYTF
TRBV6-1	NA	NA	TRBJ2-7	TGTGCCAGCAGTGAGTGGGGGACGCTACTTGGAGAGCAGTACTTC	CASSEWGTLLGEQYF
TRBV7-9	many	TRBD1	TRBJ2-7	TGTGCCAGCAGCTTGGGACAGGGGGACTTGAACGAGCAGTACTTC	CASSLGQGDLNEQYF
TRBV5-1	many	NA	TRBJ2-5	TGCGCCAGCAGTCGGAATCAAGAGACCCAGTACTTC	CASSRNQETQYF
TRBV6-2/TRBV6-3	many	NA	TRBJ1-1	TGTGCCACCAGGGGATCCATGAACACTGAAGCTTTCTTT	CATRGSMNTEAFF
TRBV7-9	many	NA	TRBJ1-2	TGTGCCAGCAGCTCCCGGGGGGGCTACAACTATGGCTACACCTTC	CASSSRGGYNYGYTF
TRBV20-1	NA	NA	TRBJ2-3	TGCAGTGCTAGCCGGGGTCCCTTTAGCACAGATACGCAGTATTTT	CSASRGPFSTDTQYF
TRBV29-1	NA	NA	TRBJ1-3	TGCAGCGTTGAAGAAGCACGAAGGCCCGCTGGAAACACCATATATTTT	CSVEEARRPAGNTIYF
TRBV7-9	NA	TRBD2	TRBJ2-7	TGTGCCAGCAGTCGGACTAGCGGGAGGGCCCCGTACGAGCAGTACTTC	CASSRTSGRAPYEQYF
TRBV7-6	few	NA	TRBJ1-1	TGTGCCAGCAGCAATCCCTCGGGCAGGGATTGGACTGAAGCTTTCTTT	CASSNPSGRDWTEAFF
TRBV5-1	many	NA	TRBJ1-1	TGCGCCAGCAGACCCCGATATGGGCGCGAAGCTGAAGCTTTCTTT	CASRPRYGREAEAFF
TRBV15	many	NA	TRBJ1-3	TGTGCCACCAGCAGAGAGGGAAAGGGATACACCATATATTTT	CATSREGKGYTIYF
TRBV2	NA	NA	TRBJ1-5	TGTGCCAGCAAAGATAGACAAACAGATCAGCCCCAGCATTTT	CASKDRQTDQPQHF
TRBV3-1	NA	NA	TRBJ1-1	TGTGCCGGCAGCCACGGACAGTTAATGAACACTGAAGCTTTCTTT	CAGSHGQLMNTEAFF
TRBV5-5	many	TRBD1	TRBJ1-1	TGTGCCAGCAGTCAATCGCCGCAGGGGGGTTTGACTGAAGCTTTCTTT	CASSQSPQGGLTEAFF
TRBV7-6	few	NA	TRBJ1-5	TGTGCCAGCAGCCTACTCGGACGTCAGCCCCAGCATTTT	CASSLLGRQPQHF
TRBV7-9	NA	NA	TRBJ2-3	TGTGCCAGCAGCCCCCCACAGTCCACAGATACGCAGTATTTT	CASSPPQSTDTQYF
TRBV11-2	few	TRBD1	TRBJ2-5	TGTGCCAGCAGTGCGGGACAGGGCAGGAGGGAGACCCAGTACTTC	CASSAGQGRRETQYF
TRBV9	NA	NA	TRBJ1-4	TGTGCCAGCAGCGTTGGGGGCGGGGAAAAACTGTTTTTT	CASSVGGGEKLFF
TRBV3-1	NA	NA	TRBJ2-7	TGTGCCAGCAGCCAAGAGGGACGCGAGCAGTACTTC	CASSQEGREQYF
TRBV6-5	NA	TRBD2	TRBJ2-2	TGTGCCAGCAGTTTTTTATTAGCGGGAGGGTACTCCGGGGAGCTGTTTTTT	CASSFLLAGGYSGELFF
TRBV20-1	few	TRBD1	TRBJ2-7	TGCAGTGCTAGGAGACAGGGTAGCTCCTACGAGCAGTACTTC	CSARRQGSSYEQYF
TRBV30	few	NA	TRBJ2-6	TGTGCCTGCCACGACAGGCACTCTGGGGCCAACGTCCTGACTTTC	CACHDRHSGANVLTF
TRBV3-1	few	NA	TRBJ1-3	TGTGCCAGCAGCCGGACCCTTCTTGGATCTGGAAACACCATATATTTT	CASSRTLLGSGNTIYF